This T cell receptor (beta chain) was observed in a study of CD8 T cells in ankylosing spondylitis. Overall study findings and caveats: Matched ankylosing spondylitis synovial fluid reportedly contained a significantly enriched population of disease-linked clones. Seemingly characteristic of ankylosing spondylitis blood was a TCR beta motif consisting of eight highly homologous variants.

This CDR3 is 14 amino acids long. The V gene lost 2 bases and the J gene lost 2 bases, with 7 bases spanning the gap. The authors made TCR beta libraries by quantitative 5'-RACE with molecular barcodes. Each CDR3 protein gets one entry after TCRdb re-called the 5' RACE reads with MiXCR. Found here are about 750,000 distinct CDR3 sequences, roughly 20% of them singletons; the top ten hold about 20%. At least ten counts were recorded for this clonotype. Its antigen is currently unknown. The gene calls are TRBV12-3 or TRBV12-4 and TRBJ1-3; the D gene is possibly TRBD1 (5 bases). The sequence came from a male donor with ankylosing spondylitis. Source material: blood, either unsorted or a sorted T cell fraction (not recorded which). The CDR3 loop is CASSLQGAGNTIYF. CDR3 coding DNA: TGTGCCAGCAGTTTACAGGGAGCTGGAAACACCATATATTTT.